The rows below give T cell receptor beta chains drawn from one sample of a study of CD8 T cells in ankylosing spondylitis. TCRdb recomputed calls from the 5' RACE reads with MiXCR, one row per CDR3 protein. The sample consists of hundreds of thousands of distinct CDR3 sequences, about 26% of them appearing once. Input material: blood, either unsorted or a sorted T cell fraction (not recorded which). The receptors were sampled from a male donor with ankylosing spondylitis or in good health (not recorded which). Each CDR3 is given with its conserved first and last residue. A D gene is named only where the DNA matches it firmly. The size of a clone is reported for some rows only, either as once, few or many, or as a class for expanded clones.

d_gene	j_gene	abundance	v_gene	CDR3aa	CDR3nt
.	TRBJ1-1	many	TRBV20-1	CSAEWDPNTEAFF	TGCAGTGCCGAATGGGACCCCAACACTGAAGCTTTCTTT
.	TRBJ1-4	many	TRBV4-2	CASSPLHQGFEKLFF	TGTGCCAGCAGCCCCCTACATCAGGGTTTCGAAAAACTGTTTTTT
.	TRBJ2-5	few	TRBV11-3	CASSLHREETQYF	TGTGCCAGCAGCTTACACAGGGAAGAGACCCAGTACTTC
.	TRBJ2-3	many	TRBV29-1	CSVERQGEGTQYF	TGCAGCGTTGAGCGGCAGGGCGAAGGTACGCAGTATTTT
.	TRBJ2-5	.	TRBV11-2	CASTDFETQYF	TGTGCCAGCACGGATTTCGAGACCCAGTACTTC
TRBD1	TRBJ2-7	.	TRBV29-1	CSVHRGKDEQYF	TGCAGCGTCCACAGGGGAAAGGACGAGCAGTACTTC
TRBD1	TRBJ2-1	few	TRBV20-1	CSARDRQGTYNEQFF	TGCAGTGCTAGAGATCGACAGGGGACTTACAATGAGCAGTTCTTC
.	TRBJ1-4	few	TRBV29-1	CSVGAETNEKLFF	TGCAGCGTTGGGGCAGAGACTAATGAAAAACTGTTTTTT
.	TRBJ2-2	many	TRBV29-1	CSVRDTETGELFF	TGCAGCGTTCGTGACACAGAAACCGGGGAGCTGTTTTTT
.	TRBJ2-1	few	TRBV20-1	CSGEGGRWSKYEQFF	TGCAGTGGCGAGGGGGGGAGGTGGAGTAAGTATGAGCAGTTCTTC
TRBD2	TRBJ2-7	few	TRBV20-1	CSASGLAGGPYEQYF	TGCAGTGCTAGCGGACTAGCGGGAGGCCCCTACGAGCAGTACTTC
TRBD2	TRBJ2-3	few	TRBV29-1	CSVSGRVSTPDTQYF	TGCAGCGTTAGCGGGAGGGTTTCCACTCCAGATACGCAGTATTTT
.	TRBJ1-1	many	TRBV29-1	CSVEPTGNTEAFF	TGCAGCGTTGAACCGACAGGGAACACTGAAGCTTTCTTT
TRBD2	TRBJ2-1	.	TRBV15	CATSEGLDLSYNEQFF	TGTGCCACCAGCGAAGGACTAGACCTTTCCTACAATGAGCAGTTCTTC
TRBD2	TRBJ2-3	many	TRBV10-2	CASRTGTRISDTQYF	TGCGCCAGCAGGACCGGGACTAGAATTTCAGATACGCAGTATTTT
TRBD2	TRBJ2-1	many	TRBV15	CATEAGLAGGNEQFF	TGTGCCACCGAGGCGGGACTAGCGGGAGGAAATGAGCAGTTCTTC
TRBD1	TRBJ1-1	few	TRBV6-1	CASRGGQGHTEAFF	TGTGCCAGCAGGGGGGGACAGGGACACACTGAAGCTTTCTTT
.	TRBJ2-7	many	TRBV5-5	CASSLAVVMEYEQYF	TGTGCCAGCAGCTTGGCCGTGGTGATGGAATACGAGCAGTACTTC
.	TRBJ2-7	.	TRBV5-1	CASSWDAGYEQYF	TGCGCCAGCAGCTGGGACGCTGGCTACGAGCAGTACTTC
.	TRBJ2-1	.	TRBV29-1	CSVGDSYNEQFF	TGCAGCGTGGGAGACAGTTACAATGAGCAGTTCTTC
.	TRBJ2-7	.	TRBV12-3/TRBV12-4	CASSLHEASYEQYF	TGTGCCAGCAGCCTGCATGAAGCCTCCTACGAGCAGTACTTC
TRBD1	TRBJ2-7	.	TRBV10-3	CAIRPGQGIIDEQYF	TGTGCCATCAGACCCGGACAGGGAATCATCGACGAGCAGTACTTC
.	TRBJ2-5	many	TRBV10-3	CAISVYSLETQYF	TGTGCCATCAGTGTGTATAGCTTGGAGACCCAGTACTTC
TRBD1	TRBJ2-4	.	TRBV20-1	CSATRTGAGDIQYF	TGCAGTGCTACCAGGACAGGGGCGGGGGACATTCAGTACTTC
.	TRBJ1-3	few	TRBV20-1	CSAYHSLLSGNTIYF	TGCAGTGCCTACCACAGTCTCCTCTCTGGAAACACCATATATTTT
.	TRBJ2-5	.	TRBV6-5	CASSYQIGEETQYF	TGTGCCAGCAGTTACCAAATAGGAGAAGAGACCCAGTACTTC
.	TRBJ2-5	once	TRBV4-3	CASSQELLPLETQYF	TGCGCCAGCAGCCAAGAGTTACTGCCTCTGGAGACCCAGTACTTC
TRBD1	TRBJ2-3	many	TRBV28	CASSFPGGRDTQYF	TGTGCCAGCAGTTTTCCAGGGGGTAGAGATACGCAGTATTTT
.	TRBJ2-7	.	TRBV15	CATSSGGNSYEQYF	TGTGCCACCAGCTCCGGCGGAAACTCCTACGAGCAGTACTTC
.	TRBJ1-1	many	TRBV12-3/TRBV12-4	CASSLKSGSTEAFF	TGTGCCAGCAGCCTTAAGTCTGGCTCCACTGAAGCTTTCTTT
.	TRBJ2-3	.	TRBV5-1	CASSLDFGDTQYF	TGCGCCAGCAGCTTGGACTTCGGAGATACGCAGTATTTT
TRBD1	TRBJ2-3	many	TRBV12-3/TRBV12-4	CASRPPGQGRTDTQYF	TGTGCCAGCAGACCGCCGGGACAGGGCCGCACAGATACGCAGTATTTT
TRBD1	TRBJ1-5	.	TRBV19	CASQGGNLAQHF	TGTGCCAGCCAAGGGGGCAATTTGGCCCAGCATTTT
TRBD2	TRBJ2-3	.	TRBV4-2	CAMGPGLPAGGPDTQYF	TGTGCCATGGGCCCCGGGCTTCCCGCGGGAGGGCCAGATACGCAGTATTTT
.	TRBJ2-2	.	TRBV29-1	CSVGGRGNTGELFF	TGCAGCGTTGGGGGCAGGGGGAACACCGGGGAGCTGTTTTTT
TRBD2	TRBJ2-5	many	TRBV7-2	CASSILASWGETQYF	TGTGCCAGCAGCATACTAGCGTCATGGGGGGAGACCCAGTACTTC